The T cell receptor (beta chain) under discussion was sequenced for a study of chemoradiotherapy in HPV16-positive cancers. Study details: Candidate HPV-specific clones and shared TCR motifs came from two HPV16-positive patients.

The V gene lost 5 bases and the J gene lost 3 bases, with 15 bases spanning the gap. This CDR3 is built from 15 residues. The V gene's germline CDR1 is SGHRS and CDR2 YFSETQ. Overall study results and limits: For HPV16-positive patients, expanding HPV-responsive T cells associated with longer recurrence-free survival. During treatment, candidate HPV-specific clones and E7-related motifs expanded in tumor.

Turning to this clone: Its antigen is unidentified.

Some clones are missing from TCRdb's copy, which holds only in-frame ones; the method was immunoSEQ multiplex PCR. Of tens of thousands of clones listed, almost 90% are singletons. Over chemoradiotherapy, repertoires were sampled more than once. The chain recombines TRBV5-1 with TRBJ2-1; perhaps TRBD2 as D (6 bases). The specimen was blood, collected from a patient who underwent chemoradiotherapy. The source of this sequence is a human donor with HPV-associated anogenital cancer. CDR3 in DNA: TGCGCCAGCAGGGCTGTGGAGGGGCTCTACAATGAGCAGTTCTTC. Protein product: CASRAVEGLYNEQFF.